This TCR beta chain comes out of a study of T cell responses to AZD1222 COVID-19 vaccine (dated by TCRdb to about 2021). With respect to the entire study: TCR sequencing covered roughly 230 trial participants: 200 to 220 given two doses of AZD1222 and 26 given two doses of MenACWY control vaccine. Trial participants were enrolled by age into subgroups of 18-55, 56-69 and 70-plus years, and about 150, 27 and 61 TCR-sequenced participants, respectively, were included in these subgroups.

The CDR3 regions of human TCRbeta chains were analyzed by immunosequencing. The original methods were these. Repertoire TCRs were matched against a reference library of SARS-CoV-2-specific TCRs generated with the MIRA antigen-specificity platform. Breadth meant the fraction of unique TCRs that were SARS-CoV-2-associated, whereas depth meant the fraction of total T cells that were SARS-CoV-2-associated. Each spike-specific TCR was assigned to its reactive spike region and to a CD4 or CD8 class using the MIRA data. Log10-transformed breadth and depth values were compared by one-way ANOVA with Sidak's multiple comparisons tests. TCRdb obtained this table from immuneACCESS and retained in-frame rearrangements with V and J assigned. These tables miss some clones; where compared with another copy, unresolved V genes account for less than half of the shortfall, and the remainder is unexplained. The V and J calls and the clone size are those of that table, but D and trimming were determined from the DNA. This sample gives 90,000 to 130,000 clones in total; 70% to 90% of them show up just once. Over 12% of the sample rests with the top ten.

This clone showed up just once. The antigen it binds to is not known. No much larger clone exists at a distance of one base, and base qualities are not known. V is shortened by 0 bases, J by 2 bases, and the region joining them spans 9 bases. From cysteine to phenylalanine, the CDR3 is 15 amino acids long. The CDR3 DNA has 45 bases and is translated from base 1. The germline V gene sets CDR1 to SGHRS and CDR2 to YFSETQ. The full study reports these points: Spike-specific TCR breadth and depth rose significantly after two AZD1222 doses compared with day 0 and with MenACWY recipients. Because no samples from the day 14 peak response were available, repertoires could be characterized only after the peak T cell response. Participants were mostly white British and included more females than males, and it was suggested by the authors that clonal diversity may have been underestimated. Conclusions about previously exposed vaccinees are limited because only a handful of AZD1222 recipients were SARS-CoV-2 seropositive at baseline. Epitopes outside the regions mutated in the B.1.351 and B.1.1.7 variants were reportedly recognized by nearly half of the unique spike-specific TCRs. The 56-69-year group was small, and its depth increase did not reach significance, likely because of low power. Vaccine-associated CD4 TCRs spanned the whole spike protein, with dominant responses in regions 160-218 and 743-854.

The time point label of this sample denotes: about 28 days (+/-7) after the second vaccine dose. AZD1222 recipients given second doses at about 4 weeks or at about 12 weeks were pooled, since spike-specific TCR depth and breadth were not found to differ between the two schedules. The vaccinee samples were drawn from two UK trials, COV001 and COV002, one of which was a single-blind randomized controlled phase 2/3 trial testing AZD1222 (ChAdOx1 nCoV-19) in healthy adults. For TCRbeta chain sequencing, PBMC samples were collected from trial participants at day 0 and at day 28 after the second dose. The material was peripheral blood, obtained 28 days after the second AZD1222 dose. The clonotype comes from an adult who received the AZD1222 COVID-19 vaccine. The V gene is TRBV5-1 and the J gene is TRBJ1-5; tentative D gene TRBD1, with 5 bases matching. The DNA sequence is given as TGCGCCAGCAGCTTGGAGGGGATCGGCAATCAGCCCCAGCATTTT. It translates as CASSLEGIGNQPQHF.